This T cell receptor beta chain emerged from a study of cytotoxic CD8 clonotypes in ibrutinib-treated CLL. This CDR3 contains 16 residues. Trimming took 2 bases from V and 5 from J, leaving 18 bases between them. Germline V gives CDR1 KGHSH, CDR2 LQKENI. This table comes from immunoSEQ multiplex PCR, and its TCRdb copy is limited to in-frame clones, with some not included. The sample has approximately 320,000 clones; 67% are singletons. The sequencing here drew on PBMCs, taken after 36 months of ibrutinib treatment. This sequence joins TRBV18 and TRBJ2-5; D perhaps matches TRBD1 (7 bases). This clonotype was sampled from a human donor with chronic lymphocytic leukemia. DNA for the CDR3: TGTGCCAGCTCACCAAACCAGGGGGGTTCGTTGGAGACCCAGTACTTC. Protein sequence: CASSPNQGGSLETQYF.